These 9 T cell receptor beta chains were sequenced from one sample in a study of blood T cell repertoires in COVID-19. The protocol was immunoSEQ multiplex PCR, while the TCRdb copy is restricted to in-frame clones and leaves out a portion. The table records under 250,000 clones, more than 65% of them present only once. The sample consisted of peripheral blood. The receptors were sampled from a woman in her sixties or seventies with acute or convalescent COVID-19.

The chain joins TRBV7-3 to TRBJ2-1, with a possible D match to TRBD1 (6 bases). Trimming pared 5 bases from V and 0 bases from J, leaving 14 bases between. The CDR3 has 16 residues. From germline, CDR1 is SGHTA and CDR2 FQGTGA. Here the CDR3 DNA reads TGTGCCAGCAGCCAGCACAGGGCTAGCTCCTACAATGAGCAGTTCTTC. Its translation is CASSQHRASSYNEQFF.

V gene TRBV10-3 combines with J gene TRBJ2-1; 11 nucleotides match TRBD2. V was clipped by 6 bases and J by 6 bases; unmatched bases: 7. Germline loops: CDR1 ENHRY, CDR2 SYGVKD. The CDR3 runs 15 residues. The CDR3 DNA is TGTGCCATCAGAACTACTAGCGGGGGATCCAATGAGCAGTTCTTC. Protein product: CAIRTTSGGSNEQFF.

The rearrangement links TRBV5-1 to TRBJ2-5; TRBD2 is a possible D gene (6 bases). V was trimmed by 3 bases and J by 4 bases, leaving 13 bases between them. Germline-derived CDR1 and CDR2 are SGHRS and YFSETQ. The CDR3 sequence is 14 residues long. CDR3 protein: CASSSLGSRETQYF. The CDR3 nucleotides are TGCGCCAGCAGCTCCCTCGGGAGTAGAGAGACCCAGTACTTC.

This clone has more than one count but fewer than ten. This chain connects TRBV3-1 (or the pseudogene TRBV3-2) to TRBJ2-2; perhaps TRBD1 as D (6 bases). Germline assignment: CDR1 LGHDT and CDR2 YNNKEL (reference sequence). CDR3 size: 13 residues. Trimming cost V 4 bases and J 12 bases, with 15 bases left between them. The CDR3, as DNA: TGTGCCAGCAGCCCACAGACAGGACGTAAGCTGTTTTTT. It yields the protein CASSPQTGRKLFF.

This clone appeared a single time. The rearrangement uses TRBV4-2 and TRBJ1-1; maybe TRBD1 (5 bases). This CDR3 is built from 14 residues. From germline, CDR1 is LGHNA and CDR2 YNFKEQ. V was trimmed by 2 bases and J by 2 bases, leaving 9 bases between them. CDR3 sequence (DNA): TGTGCCAGCAGCCAAATCCGGACAAACACTGAAGCTTTCTTT. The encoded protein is CASSQIRTNTEAFF.

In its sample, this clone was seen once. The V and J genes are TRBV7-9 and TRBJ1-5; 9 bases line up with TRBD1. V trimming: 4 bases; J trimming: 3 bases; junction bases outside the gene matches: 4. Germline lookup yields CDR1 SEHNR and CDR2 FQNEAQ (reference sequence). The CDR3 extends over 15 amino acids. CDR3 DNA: TGTGCCAGCAGCTCGACAGGGGGAATCAATCAGCCCCAGCATTTT. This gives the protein CASSSTGGINQPQHF.

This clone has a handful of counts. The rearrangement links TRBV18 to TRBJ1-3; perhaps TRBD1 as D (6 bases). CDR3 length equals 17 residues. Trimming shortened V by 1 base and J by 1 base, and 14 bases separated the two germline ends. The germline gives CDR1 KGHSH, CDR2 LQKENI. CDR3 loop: CASSPLLGGLSGNTIYF. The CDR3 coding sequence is TGTGCCAGCTCACCACTCCTCGGGGGGCTGTCTGGAAACACCATATATTTT.

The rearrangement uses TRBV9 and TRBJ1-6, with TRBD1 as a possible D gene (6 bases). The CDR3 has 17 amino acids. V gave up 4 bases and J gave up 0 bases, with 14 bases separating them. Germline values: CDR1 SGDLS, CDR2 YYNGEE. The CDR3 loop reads CASSSRTASSYNSPLHF. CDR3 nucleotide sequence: TGTGCCAGCAGCTCCCGGACAGCGAGCTCCTATAATTCACCCCTCCACTTT.

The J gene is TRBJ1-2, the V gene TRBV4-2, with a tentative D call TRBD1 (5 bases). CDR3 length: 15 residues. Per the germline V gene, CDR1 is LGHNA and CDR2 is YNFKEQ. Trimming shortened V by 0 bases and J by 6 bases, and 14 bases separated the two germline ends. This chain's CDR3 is CASSQDRQGRDGYTF. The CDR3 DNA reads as TGTGCCAGCAGCCAAGATAGGCAGGGTAGGGATGGCTACACCTTC.